One sample yielded the 20 T cell receptor beta chains listed below, sequenced in a study of T cells in women clearing cervical HPV infection. TCRdb's table, derived via immunoSEQ multiplex PCR, lists solely in-frame clones and lacks some. The table counts about 48,000 clones; 1.5% to 2% lies in the top ten. Material: blood buffy coat. The receptors were sampled from a woman aged 18-70 years with a cervical HPV16 infection that either progressed to CIN3+ or cleared (not recorded which).

With regard to this clone: Read coverage stops 3 residues before the CDR3 terminus; the germline J gene supplies the remainder. The V call is TRBV20-1, the J call TRBJ2-5; TRBD1 matches 9 bases. Germline loops: CDR1 DFQATT, CDR2 SNEGSKA (reference sequence). V trimming: 6 bases; J trimming: 4 bases; junction bases outside the gene matches: 6. The CDR3 totals 13 residues. CDR3 loop: CSAPHRGRETQYF. Incomplete CDR3 DNA: TGCAGTGCCCCCCACAGGGGGCGAGAGACC.

Comment on this clone: Coverage ceases 3 residues before the CDR3 finishes, and the germline J gene fills in the end. The chain recombines TRBV11-2 with TRBJ1-1; D is ambiguous. V was trimmed by 5 bases and J by 6 bases, leaving 13 bases between them. The CDR3 runs 13 residues. Germline CDR1 and CDR2: SGHAT and FQNNGV. Partial CDR3 DNA: TGTGCCAGCAGCCCTAGATTATTATCTGAA. The encoded protein is CASSPRLLSE. The complete CDR3 reads CASSPRLLSEAFF.

On this clone: The sequenced fragment ends 3 residues before the CDR3 boundary, so the rest is inferred from the germline J gene. The chain has TRBV7-3 and TRBJ1-2; maybe TRBD1 (5 bases). V lost 0 bases and J lost 7, with 15 bases in between. From germline, CDR1 is SGHTA and CDR2 FQGTGA. CDR3 size: 15 residues. This CDR3 is CASSLTGGGRSGYTF. CDR3 DNA (partial): TGTGCCAGCAGCTTAACGGGGGGGGGAAGGAGTGGC.

About this clone: The CDR3 end lies 3 residues beyond the end of the read and is filled in from the germline J gene. This rearrangement joins TRBV2 to TRBJ2-1; 8 nucleotides line up with TRBD2. The V gene's germline CDR1 is SNHLY and CDR2 FYNNEI. The length of the CDR3 is 16 residues. The J segment lost 7 bases and the V segment lost 4 bases, leaving 12 bases of the junction unmatched. CDR3 sequence: CASSARLAWARNEQFF. CDR3 DNA, as far as it was read: TGTGCCAGCAGTGCGCGACTAGCGTGGGCGCGGAATGAG.

Remarks on this clone: With the read ending 3 residues before the CDR3 end, the germline J gene is used to fill in that end. J is TRBJ2-5 and V is TRBV12-5; D not certain. The CDR3 contains 12 residues. Germline V CDR1 and CDR2: LGHNT, FRNRAP. Trimming shortened V by 6 bases and J by 5 bases, and 10 bases separated the two germline ends. The sequenced CDR3 bases are TGTGCTAGTGGGAACAGCATCGAGACC. The encoded protein is CASGNSIET. The CDR3 reads in full as CASGNSIETQYF.

Concerning this clone: The observed sequence ends 3 residues before the CDR3 terminus, with the missing tail filled in from the germline J gene. This rearrangement joins TRBV20-1 to TRBJ1-5, with TRBD1 matching over 7 bases. This CDR3 is 15 amino acids long. Germline V lookup: CDR1 DFQATT, CDR2 SNEGSKA (reference sequence). CDR3 region: CSARPPTGDSIPQHF. The CDR3 bases that were read are TGCAGTGCTAGGCCTCCAACAGGGGACTCAATCCCC.

Comments on this clone: The CDR3 end falls 3 residues outside the read, so it is completed with the germline J gene. The V and J genes are TRBV28 and TRBJ2-7, with 9 bases matching TRBD1. V lost 6 bases to trimming and J lost 1 base; unmatched junction nucleotides: 4. Germline V CDR1 and CDR2: MDHEN, SYDVKM. This CDR3 is built from 14 residues. The DNA read from the CDR3 is TGTGCCAGCAGGGGACAGGGCGATTCCTACGAG. Translation: CASRGQGDSYE. The CDR3 as a whole reads CASRGQGDSYEQYF. Supplemented by reference TRBV28 and TRBJ2-7, the full variable domain reads DVKVTQSSRYLVKRTGEKVFLECVQDMDHENMFWYRQDPGLGLRLIYFSYDVKMKEKGDIPEGYSVSREKKERFSLILESASTNQTSMYLCASRGQGDSYEQYFGPGTRLTVT.

As concerns this clone: The read falls 3 residues short of the CDR3 end, and the missing part is taken from the germline J gene. The chain employs TRBV20-1 and TRBJ1-2; possibly TRBD1 for D (6 bases). Germline V gene data show CDR1 as DFQATT and CDR2 as SNEGSKA (reference sequence). This CDR3 is 13 amino acids long. The CDR3: CSTGPSAGAGYTF. The part of the CDR3 DNA that was read is TGCAGTACGGGTCCCTCGGCAGGGGCCGGC.

About this clone itself: The read halts 3 residues ahead of the CDR3 end, with the missing end drawn from the germline J gene. The sample contains more than one DNA sequence encoding this CDR3. V is TRBV30 and J is TRBJ2-3, with D unresolved. Germline V gives CDR1 GTSNPN, CDR2 SVGIG (reference sequence). The ends were cut back, 0 bases at V and 5 bases at J, with 6 bases in the middle. This CDR3 is 12 amino acids long. The sequenced part of the CDR3 DNA is TGTGCCTGGAGTGTTTCCCAAGATACG. Residues: CAWSVSQDT. The full CDR3 is CAWSVSQDTQYF.

Note on this clone: The sequenced fragment ends 3 residues before the CDR3 boundary, so the rest is inferred from the germline J gene. The J gene is TRBJ2-5, the V gene TRBV30, with 14 bases lining up with TRBD2. The CDR3 has 15 residues. The trim removed 3 bases at V and 7 bases at J, leaving 7 bases unmatched. Germline CDR1 is GTSNPN and CDR2 is SVGIG (reference sequence). The CDR3 bases that were read are TGTGCCTGGAGGATGACTAGCGGGGGGGCGGGGACC. Protein sequence: CAWRMTSGGAGT. The CDR3 in its entirety is CAWRMTSGGAGTQYF.

This CDR3 reads CAWSQPTSGFTDTQYF. The CDR3 bases that were read are TGTGCCTGGAGTCAGCCGACTAGCGGGTTCACAGATACG. This chain connects TRBV30 to TRBJ2-3, with 10 nucleotides matching TRBD2. The sequenced fragment ends 3 residues before the CDR3 boundary, so the rest is inferred from the germline J gene. The V segment lost 2 bases and the J segment 2 bases; nucleotides outside the gene matches: 7. The CDR3 runs to 16 residues. Looked up from germline, CDR1 is GTSNPN and CDR2 is SVGIG (reference sequence).

The covered CDR3 bases are TGTGCCAGCAGCAACCTCAACAGGGGAAACGAG. This encodes CASSNLNRGNE. In full, the CDR3 reads CASSNLNRGNEQYF. The rearrangement uses TRBV5-6 and TRBJ2-7, with TRBD1 identical over 7 bases. The CDR3 extends 3 residues past the end of the read, so its final part is completed from the germline J gene. In germline, CDR1 is SGHDT, CDR2 YYEEEE. With 4 bases clipped from V and 5 bases from J, the junction kept 9 bases outside the gene matches. The CDR3 extends over 14 amino acids.

Notes on this clone: The read terminates 3 residues before the CDR3 end, so the remaining end is supplied by the germline J gene. The rearrangement uses TRBV27 and TRBJ1-1; the match to TRBD1 covers 7 bases. The J segment lost 0 bases and the V segment lost 6 bases, leaving 4 bases of the junction unmatched. The germline CDR1 and CDR2 sequences are MNHEY and SMNVEV (reference sequence). The CDR3 length is 14 residues. The DNA read from the CDR3 is TGTGCCAGCAGGACAGGGCCCATGAACACTGAA. Protein product: CASRTGPMNTE. The whole CDR3 sequence is CASRTGPMNTEAFF.

To note about this clone: The DNA ends 3 residues before the CDR3 does, and the rest of the CDR3 is filled in from the germline J gene. The rearrangement uses TRBV30 and TRBJ1-3; 8 nucleotides line up with TRBD1. Germline CDR1 is GTSNPN and CDR2 is SVGIG (reference sequence). The CDR3 is 13 amino acids. V was clipped by 4 bases and J by 4 bases; unmatched bases: 3. The sequenced CDR3 bases are TGTGCCTGGACCTGGGACAGGGGAAACACC. This gives the protein CAWTWDRGNT. The entire CDR3 protein reads CAWTWDRGNTIYF.

As regards this clone: Sequencing ends 3 residues short of the CDR3 end; the germline J gene provides the rest. Distinct nucleotide sequences in the sample also encode this CDR3. The V gene is TRBV2, the J gene TRBJ2-3; D ambiguous. V lost 3 bases, J lost 1 base, and 11 bases lay in between. The CDR3 is 15 amino acids. Germline CDR1 and CDR2: SNHLY and FYNNEI. This CDR3 is CASSDRTSGTDTQYF. The covered CDR3 bases are TGTGCCAGCAGTGATCGTACCAGCGGCACAGATACG.

With respect to this clone: The sequenced fragment ends 3 residues before the CDR3 boundary, so the rest is inferred from the germline J gene. The J gene is TRBJ1-5, the V gene TRBV6-2 or TRBV6-3; 8 positions agree with TRBD1. Germline lookup yields CDR1 MNHEY and CDR2 SVGEGT. V was clipped by 6 bases and J by 7 bases; unmatched bases: 11. The CDR3 runs to 15 residues. The CDR3 region is CASSPQQGAVQPQHF. The part of the CDR3 DNA that was read is TGTGCCAGCAGCCCACAGCAGGGGGCGGTCCAGCCC.

About this clone itself: The CDR3 extends 3 residues past the end of the read, so its final part is completed from the germline J gene. This chain uses TRBV19 with TRBJ1-2; D possibly corresponds to TRBD1 (5 bases). CDR3 length: 13 residues. CDR1 and CDR2 (germline): LNHDA, SQIVND (reference sequence). CDR3 DNA, as far as it was read: TGTGCCAGTAGTACAGGGAATTTCTGGGGC. Its translation: CASSTGNFWG. The CDR3 in full is CASSTGNFWGYTF.

Regarding this clone: The CDR3 extends 3 residues past the end of the read, so its final part is completed from the germline J gene. The chain is built from TRBV12-3 or TRBV12-4 and TRBJ2-1; 8 bases are a match to TRBD2. The CDR3 sequence is 16 residues long. V gave up 6 bases and J gave up 0 bases; unmatched junction bases: 7. CDR3 loop: CASRGPGGSSYNEQFF. The CDR3 bases that were read are TGTGCCAGCAGGGGACCGGGGGGGTCCTCCTACAATGAG.

The CDR3 loop is CARLPGQANYGYTF. CDR3 DNA (partial): TGTGCCAGGCTCCCGGGACAAGCGAACTATGGC. V usage is TRBV2 and J usage is TRBJ1-2, with D perhaps matching TRBD1 (6 bases). Sequencing ends 3 residues short of the CDR3 end; the germline J gene provides the rest. CDR3 length equals 14 residues. Germline V gene lookup returns CDR1 SNHLY and CDR2 FYNNEI. The germline V and J ends were trimmed by 9 bases and 2 bases, with 16 bases remaining between them.

A word on this clone: The read is 3 residues too short to cover the CDR3 end, so that end is filled in from the germline J gene. J is TRBJ1-2 and V is TRBV20-1; D unresolved. Germline-derived CDR1 and CDR2 are DFQATT and SNEGSKA (reference sequence). The CDR3 totals 12 residues. The V and J ends lost 2 bases and 7 bases respectively, with 11 bases between them. CDR3: CSARSFGFGYTF. CDR3 DNA, as far as it was read: TGCAGTGCTAGATCGTTCGGGTTTGGC.